Listed here are 24 T cell receptor beta chains from one sample, sequenced in a study of blood T cell repertoires in COVID-19. Clones were read by immunoSEQ multiplex PCR, and TCRdb kept only the in-frame ones, dropping some. The repertoire holds about 270,000 clones, around nine tenths seen once, with 2% to 2.5% in the top ten. Source material: PBMCs or T cells enriched from blood (not recorded which). All receptors derive from a woman aged 55 to 70 in a cohort exposed to, infected with or recovered from COVID-19 (not recorded which).

The chain is built from TRBV24-1 and TRBJ2-7; 9 bases fit TRBD1. Germline values: CDR1 KGHDR, CDR2 SFDVKD. The CDR3 runs to 15 residues. V dropped 2 bases and J dropped 3; count of bases not matched to a gene: 4. As DNA, the CDR3 is TGTGCCACCAGTGATTCCGGGACAGGGAACTACGAGCAGTACTTC. It encodes CATSDSGTGNYEQYF.

This chain joins TRBV7-8 and TRBJ1-2; the D is unclear. The CDR3 runs 16 residues. The V gene's germline CDR1 is SGHVS and CDR2 FQNEAQ. Trimming took 5 bases from V and 7 from J, leaving 23 bases between them. CDR3 sequence reads: CASSQNLWREGGGYTF. In DNA, the CDR3 is TGTGCCAGCAGCCAAAACCTTTGGAGGGAAGGAGGTGGCTACACCTTC.

The count of this clone is one. CDR3 in amino acids: CAISARDEQYF. The CDR3 coding sequence is TGTGCCATCAGTGCTCGGGACGAGCAGTACTTC. The chain has TRBV10-3 and TRBJ2-7; no clear D gene. The CDR3 is 11 residues long. Trimming removed 4 bases from V and 5 bases from J, with 6 bases in between. Looked up from germline, CDR1 is ENHRY and CDR2 is SYGVKD.

The chain couples TRBV7-3 to TRBJ1-2; 9 bases align to TRBD1. In germline, CDR1 is SGHTA, CDR2 FQGTGA. V lost 5 bases and J lost 8; bases outside the gene matches: 6. CDR3 length: 13 residues. As DNA, the CDR3 is TGTGCCAGCAGCCAAGAGGACAGGGGCGGCTACACCTTC. This translates into CASSQEDRGGYTF. The full variable domain, rest sourced from reference TRBV7-3 and TRBJ1-2, is GAGVSQTPSNKVTEKGKYVELRCDPISGHTALYWYRQSLGQGPEFLIYFQGTGAADDSGLPNDRFFAVRPEGSVSTLKIQRTERGDSAVYLCASSQEDRGGYTFGSGTRLTVV.

The rearrangement uses TRBV18 and TRBJ1-2; the D is unclear. There are 18 residues in the CDR3. The V end was cut by 2 bases, the J end by 5 bases, with 24 bases between. Germline values: CDR1 KGHSH, CDR2 LQKENI. CDR3 sequence (DNA): TGTGCCAGCTCACCATTGGGCGGGAGAAAGGTCGAGTTATATGGCTACACCTTC. As protein: CASSPLGGRKVELYGYTF.

The V and J genes are TRBV6-4 and TRBJ1-2; TRBD1 matches 9 bases. V gave up 6 bases and J gave up 5 bases; unmatched junction bases: 10. CDR3 length equals 15 residues. In germline, CDR1 is MRHNA, CDR2 SNTAGT. CDR3 nucleotides: TGTGCCAGCAGCCCTGAGGACAGGGGAAATTATGGCTACACCTTC. Amino acids: CASSPEDRGNYGYTF.

The rearrangement uses TRBV2 and TRBJ2-5, with D unclear. From germline, CDR1 is SNHLY and CDR2 FYNNEI. The V gene lost 6 bases and the J gene lost 5 bases, with 19 bases spanning the gap. The length of the CDR3 is 15 residues. The CDR3: CASRMTSFRAETQYF. The DNA of the CDR3 is TGTGCCAGCAGGATGACATCCTTCCGCGCCGAGACCCAGTACTTC.

The chain has TRBV30 and TRBJ1-4; D not resolved. V was trimmed by 1 base and J by 0 bases, leaving 15 bases between them. The CDR3 loop spans 17 amino acids. The V gene's germline CDR1 is GTSNPN and CDR2 SVGIG (reference sequence). The CDR3: CAWSGSAFGATNEKLFF. CDR3 DNA: TGTGCCTGGAGTGGATCTGCATTCGGGGCAACTAATGAAAAACTGTTTTTT.

CDR3 loop: CSASNPGRGNEQFF. The CDR3 nucleotides read TGCAGTGCTAGTAACCCCGGGAGGGGCAATGAGCAGTTCTTC. The J gene is TRBJ2-1, the V gene TRBV20-1; 8 nucleotides align to TRBD2. CDR1 and CDR2 (germline): DFQATT, SNEGSKA (reference sequence). This CDR3 spans 14 amino acids. J gave up 6 bases and V 3 bases, and 7 bases lay outside the gene matches.

The rearrangement uses TRBV4-2 and TRBJ2-3; a possible D gene is TRBD1 (6 bases). The CDR3 totals 14 residues. Germline V gene data show CDR1 as LGHNA and CDR2 as YNFKEQ. The V end was cut by 3 bases, the J end by 7 bases, with 14 bases between. The CDR3, as DNA: TGTGCCAGCAGCCAGTCCACAGGGTCAAATACGCAGTATTTT. This gives the protein CASSQSTGSNTQYF.

This sequence joins TRBV28 and TRBJ1-3, with TRBD1 identical over 7 bases. The length of the CDR3 is 16 residues. The germline CDR1 and CDR2 sequences are MDHEN and SYDVKM. Trimming removed 5 bases from V and 0 bases from J; junction bases left unmatched: 7. The chain's CDR3 is CASSTSGGVSGNTIYF. CDR3 in DNA: TGTGCCAGCAGTACCTCAGGGGGAGTCTCTGGAAACACCATATATTTT. Based on the CDR3 plus reference TRBV28 and TRBJ1-3, the full variable domain is DVKVTQSSRYLVKRTGEKVFLECVQDMDHENMFWYRQDPGLGLRLIYFSYDVKMKEKGDIPEGYSVSREKKERFSLILESASTNQTSMYLCASSTSGGVSGNTIYFGEGSWLTVV.

V is TRBV2 and J is TRBJ2-3; D unresolved. The V and J ends lost 3 bases and 0 bases respectively, with 7 bases between them. The CDR3 has 14 residues. The V gene's germline CDR1 is SNHLY and CDR2 FYNNEI. Here the CDR3 DNA reads TGTGCCAGCAGTGATTCCAGAAGCACAGATACGCAGTATTTT. It is translated as CASSDSRSTDTQYF.

This chain connects TRBV10-3 to TRBJ2-1; a weak D match, TRBD2 (6 bases). Per germline, CDR1 ENHRY and CDR2 SYGVKD. The CDR3 covers 15 residues. V lost 3 bases and J 4 bases, leaving 13 bases between the germline ends. Here the CDR3 DNA reads TGTGCCATCAGTGACCCGGGCGGGGAATACAATGAGCAGTTCTTC. It translates to CAISDPGGEYNEQFF.

This clone has just a few counts. This chain joins TRBV5-6 and TRBJ2-2, with TRBD2 identical over 7 bases. Germline CDR1 and CDR2: SGHDT and YYEEEE. The CDR3 contains 17 residues. Trimming cost V 1 base and J 0 bases; bases outside gene matches: 6. The CDR3 sequence: CASSLYTSASNTGELFF. The CDR3 DNA reads as TGTGCCAGCAGCTTGTATACTAGCGCCTCGAACACCGGGGAGCTGTTTTTT.

The rearrangement uses TRBV6-2 or TRBV6-3 and TRBJ2-4; 9 bases are a match to TRBD1. The CDR3 sequence is 13 residues long. The germline V gene has CDR1 MNHEY and CDR2 SVGEGT. V shed 6 bases and J 4 bases; nucleotides not matched to a gene: 1. CDR3: CASSGTGKNIQYF. CDR3 in DNA: TGTGCCAGCAGCGGGACAGGGAAAAACATTCAGTACTTC.

The chain combines TRBV5-1 with TRBJ1-1; the D gene is possibly TRBD1 (6 bases). Trimming stripped 1 base from V and 1 base from J, with 11 bases between. This CDR3 comprises 15 residues. CDR1 and CDR2 (germline): SGHRS, YFSETQ. The CDR3 reads CASSLYQGRNTEAFF. The CDR3 region has the DNA TGCGCCAGCAGCTTGTATCAGGGGCGGAACACTGAAGCTTTCTTT. The full variable domain, in which reference TRBV5-1 and TRBJ1-1 provide the parts outside the CDR3, is KAGVTQTPRYLIKTRGQQVTLSCSPISGHRSVSWYQQTPGQGLQFLFEYFSETQRNKGNFPGRFSGRQFSNSRSEMNVSTLELGDSALYLCASSLYQGRNTEAFFGQGTRLTVV.

This chain links TRBV5-4 with TRBJ2-1; TRBD2 is a possible D gene (6 bases). Germline V gives CDR1 SGHNT, CDR2 YYREEE (reference sequence). The V end lost 4 bases, the J end lost 6 bases, and 11 bases lay between the germline ends. The CDR3 length is 13 residues. CDR3 sequence (DNA): TGTGCCAGCAGCCCCAGGACTATCAATGAGCAGTTCTTC. It is translated as CASSPRTINEQFF.

The chain combines TRBV10-3 with TRBJ2-2, with 7 positions matching TRBD2. Germline loops: CDR1 ENHRY, CDR2 SYGVKD. V trimming: 6 bases; J trimming: 7 bases; junction bases outside the gene matches: 11. The CDR3 is made up of 15 amino acids. The CDR3 spells CAISPGTTPSGELFF. CDR3 in DNA: TGTGCCATCAGCCCCGGGACTACCCCCAGCGGGGAGCTGTTTTTT.

The chain has TRBV27 and TRBJ2-5; perhaps TRBD2 as D (5 bases). There are 15 residues in the CDR3. The V end lost 0 bases, the J end lost 1 base, and 9 bases lay between the germline ends. Germline CDR1 and CDR2: MNHEY and SMNVEV (reference sequence). CDR3 sequence: CASSLSRLAQETQYF. As DNA, the CDR3 is TGTGCCAGCAGTTTATCGCGGCTAGCCCAAGAGACCCAGTACTTC.

This chain connects TRBV5-1 to TRBJ2-5; D is ambiguous. Trimming left V 5 bases short and J 1 base short, with 6 bases between. Germline CDR1 reads SGHRS; CDR2 reads YFSETQ. The CDR3 sequence is 12 residues long. CDR3 DNA: TGCGCCAGCAGAGCCCTCCAAGAGACCCAGTACTTC. Its translation: CASRALQETQYF.

This chain joins TRBV6-2 or TRBV6-3 and TRBJ2-1; 9 nucleotides agree with TRBD2. The CDR3 is 19 amino acids. CDR1 and CDR2 (germline): MNHEY, SVGEGT. J was trimmed by 0 bases and V by 0 bases; bases with no gene match: 9. For the CDR3, the DNA is TGTGCCAGCAGTTACTCTCGGAGCGGGAGGATAAACTCCTACAATGAGCAGTTCTTC. It codes for CASSYSRSGRINSYNEQFF.

The chain combines TRBV11-1 with TRBJ2-7; maybe TRBD1 (5 bases). This CDR3 comprises 14 residues. Trimming removed 3 bases at V and 6 bases at J, with 15 bases between. CDR1 is SGHAT, CDR2 FQDESV, per germline (reference sequence). The CDR3 bases are TGTGCCAGCAGCTTGGTGGCAGGAAGGGGCGAGCAGTACTTC. As protein: CASSLVAGRGEQYF.

The chain combines TRBV3-1 (or the pseudogene TRBV3-2) with TRBJ2-1, with 9 bases lining up with TRBD2. From germline, CDR1 is LGHDT and CDR2 YNNKEL (reference sequence). Unmatched junction bases numbered 9, after V lost 1 base and J lost 5 bases. The CDR3 has 17 amino acids. DNA for the CDR3: TGTGCCAGCAGCCAAGTAGGGGGCGGGAGGGACCACAATGAGCAGTTCTTC. The encoded protein is CASSQVGGGRDHNEQFF.

The V and J genes are TRBV3-1 (or the pseudogene TRBV3-2) and TRBJ1-1; D is possibly TRBD1 (6 bases). The CDR3 loop spans 14 amino acids. Germline V gene lookup returns CDR1 LGHDT and CDR2 YNNKEL (reference sequence). The ends were cut back, 3 bases at V and 6 bases at J, with 14 bases in the middle. This CDR3 reads CASSHLGGEAEAFF. CDR3 sequence (DNA): TGTGCCAGCAGCCATTTAGGGGGGGAGGCTGAAGCTTTCTTT.